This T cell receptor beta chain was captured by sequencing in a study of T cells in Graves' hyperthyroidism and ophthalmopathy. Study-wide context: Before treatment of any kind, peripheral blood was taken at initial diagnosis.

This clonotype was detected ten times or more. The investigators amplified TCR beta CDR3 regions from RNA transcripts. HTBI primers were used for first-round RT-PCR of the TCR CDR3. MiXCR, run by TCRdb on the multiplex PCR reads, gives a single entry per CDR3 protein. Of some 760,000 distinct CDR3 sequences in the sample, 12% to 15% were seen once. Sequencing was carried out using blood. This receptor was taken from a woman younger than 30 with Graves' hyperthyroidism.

The CDR3 DNA reads TGTGCCAGCAGTCGCCGGACCTTCCCTCCTGGCTACACCTTC. It specifies CASSRRTFPPGYTF. V is TRBV12-3 or TRBV12-4 and J is TRBJ1-2; D ambiguous. Trimming left V 5 bases short and J 7 bases short, with 17 bases between. The CDR3 runs 14 residues.